What follows are 20 T cell receptor beta chains derived from one specimen sequenced in a study of tumor and adjacent non-tumor tissue in lung cancer. TCRbeta libraries were built with three rounds of nested PCR, modified from ARM-PCR. TCRdb called the multiplex PCR reads again in MiXCR, with one record for every CDR3 protein. The sample has approximately 120,000 distinct CDR3 sequences; about 66% are singletons. This sample's RNA came from whole unsorted tissue. The sample was lung tumor tissue. Receptors originate from a man aged 25-40 years with non-small cell lung cancer.

As regards this clonotype: This may stem from a read error, because a much larger clone lies one nucleotide away. This sequence joins TRBV20-1 and TRBJ1-5; D ambiguous. V was trimmed by 6 bases and J by 0 bases, leaving 9 bases between them. Looked up from germline, CDR1 is DFQATT and CDR2 is SNEGSKA (reference sequence). The CDR3 contains 13 residues. CDR3 residues: CSADGCSNQPQHF. Here the CDR3 DNA reads TGCAGTGCCGACGGGTGTAGCAATCAGCCCCAGCATTTT.

The CDR3: CASSHPERFAGALNEQFF. The CDR3 DNA follows: TGTGCCAGCAGCCACCCTGAGCGTTTTGCGGGAGCTCTGAATGAGCAGTTCTTC. The genes are TRBV11-1 and TRBJ2-1, with 7 bases identical to TRBD2. The CDR3 totals 18 residues. CDR1 is SGHAT and CDR2 is FQDESV in the germline V gene (reference sequence). V lost 5 bases and J lost 7; bases outside the gene matches: 20.

In regard to this clonotype: A read error may produce the germline difference seen at one junction end. The V call is TRBV20-1, the J call TRBJ2-1; possible D gene TRBD2, 7 bases. Germline V gene sequence: CDR1 DFQATT, CDR2 SNEGSKA (reference sequence). This CDR3 has 14 residues. The CDR3: CNACRGGGYNEQFF. CDR3 coding DNA: TGCAATGCTTGCAGAGGGGGGGGTTACAATGAGCAATTCTTC.

As for this clonotype: A much larger clone lies one base from this, so it may be a read error. The chain carries TRBV4-3 and TRBJ2-7, with 11 bases that match TRBD2. This CDR3 comprises 15 residues. CDR1 and CDR2 from the germline V gene are LGHNA and YSLEER. Here the CDR3 DNA reads TGCGCCTGCAGCCTTGGACTAGCGGGTTCCTACGAGCAGTACTTC. Encoded protein: CACSLGLAGSYEQYF.

On this clonotype: A read error may account for a junction end that differs from germline. The J gene is TRBJ2-2, the V gene TRBV6-1; D may be TRBD1 (6 bases). Germline-derived CDR1 and CDR2 are MNHNS and SASEGT. The CDR3 has 14 amino acids. CDR3: CASNFRDNTGELFF. CDR3 DNA sequence: TGTGCCAGCAACTTCAGGGACAACACCGGGGAGCTGTTCTTT.

The chain has TRBV6-5 and TRBJ2-7, with 11 bases fitting TRBD2. V was pared by 2 bases and J by 2 bases, with 5 bases of the junction left unmatched. CDR3 size: 16 residues. Germline values: CDR1 MNHEY, CDR2 SVGAGI. Here the CDR3 reads CASSYTTSGIPYEQYF. The CDR3 nucleotides are TGTGCCAGCAGTTACACGACTAGCGGGATCCCCTACGAGCAGTACTTC.

The CDR3 sequence: CASSTNPYEQYF. DNA for the CDR3: TGTGCCAGCAGCACCAACCCCTACGAGCAGTACTTC. J is TRBJ2-7 and V is TRBV7-8, with D hard to call. Germline CDR1 SGHVS, CDR2 FQNEAQ. This CDR3 is 12 amino acids long. Trimming removed 5 bases at V and 2 bases at J, with 7 bases between.

A remark on this clonotype: An end of the junction differs from the germline gene, which may be a read error. The rearrangement joins TRBV6-5 to TRBJ2-1, with D possibly called TRBD1 or TRBD2 (5 bases each). Germline V CDR1 and CDR2: MNHEY, SVGAGI. The CDR3 is made up of 18 amino acids. CDR3 nucleotide sequence: TGTGTCAGCAGTCCGTGGTGGGGGACCGGAAGCTCCTACAATGAGCAGTTCTTC. It is translated as CVSSPWWGTGSSYNEQFF.

This clonotype came up once. An end of the junction differs from the germline gene, which may be a read error. This sequence joins TRBV5-6 and TRBJ2-4; D ambiguous. The CDR3 is 14 amino acids. Germline V gene sequence: CDR1 SGHDT, CDR2 YYEEEE. In DNA form, the CDR3 reads TGTGCCAGCAGGCGGAAGGCGACCAAAAGCATTCAGTACTTC. It specifies CASRRKATKSIQYF.

This clonotype was detected ten times or more. DNA for the CDR3: TGTGCCAGCAGTTACTCGATGGCCCAACAGGAAATCACCATATATTTT. Amino acids: CASSYSMAQQEITIYF. The chain combines TRBV6-5 with TRBJ1-3; possibly TRBD1 for D (5 bases). Germline V lookup: CDR1 MNHEY, CDR2 SVGAGI. The CDR3 length is 16 residues. Trimming shortened V by 0 bases and J by 9 bases, and 18 bases separated the two germline ends.

On this clonotype: A junction boundary mismatches the germline segment, possibly from a read error. For the CDR3, the DNA is TGCAGTGCTAGAGGACAGGCTAGCAATCAGACCCAGCATTTT. Its protein product is CSARGQASNQTQHF. V and J are TRBV20-1 and TRBJ1-5; TRBD1 might be the D (6 bases). The CDR3 length is 14 residues. Per germline, CDR1 DFQATT and CDR2 SNEGSKA (reference sequence).

Note on this clonotype: One end of the junction fails to match germline, which may point to a read error. The chain employs TRBV30 and TRBJ1-3; maybe TRBD1 (5 bases). This CDR3 spans 16 amino acids. Germline assignment: CDR1 GTSNPN and CDR2 SVGIG (reference sequence). The CDR3 sequence is CASSTKGPSSGNTIYF. Here the CDR3 DNA reads TGCGCCTCGAGCACGAAGGGACCGAGCTCTGGAAACACCATATATTTT.

The sample holds a few counts of this clonotype. This chain links TRBV7-3 with TRBJ2-1; possible D gene TRBD1, 5 bases. V lost 5 bases to trimming and J lost 6 bases, with 11 bases between them. There are 13 residues in the CDR3. Germline assignment: CDR1 SGHTA and CDR2 FQGTGA. For the CDR3, the DNA is TGTGCCAGCAGCCAAGGGGTAACCAATGAGCAGTTCTTC. This sequence encodes CASSQGVTNEQFF.

The chain recombines TRBV30 with TRBJ1-1; D ambiguous. The CDR3 covers 15 residues. The germline gives CDR1 GTSNPN, CDR2 SVGIG (reference sequence). Trimming took 0 bases from V and 7 from J, leaving 18 bases between them. The CDR3 DNA follows: TGTGCCTGGAGTGTACAATTGTCCACCCACAATGAAGCTTTCTTT. Translating it yields CAWSVQLSTHNEAFF.

This clonotype was seen more than once but under ten times. An end of the junction differs from the germline gene, which may be a read error. The CDR3 nucleotides are TGCGCCAGCAGCCAAGGTTTCGGACGACCCCAAGAGACCCAGCACTTC. It translates to CASSQGFGRPQETQHF. The chain uses TRBV4-3 and TRBJ2-5, with D hard to call. The CDR3 has 16 amino acids. CDR1 and CDR2 from the germline V gene are LGHNA and YSLEER.

This clonotype was counted at least ten times. CDR3 sequence reads: CSARPQGAGETQYF. The DNA for the CDR3 is TGCAGCGCCCGGCCCCAGGGGGCCGGGGAGACCCAGTACTTC. V and J are TRBV29-1 and TRBJ2-5; TRBD1 agrees at 8 bases. CDR1 is SQVTM and CDR2 is ANQGSEA in the germline V gene. The CDR3 loop spans 14 amino acids. The J segment lost 5 bases and the V segment lost 7 bases, leaving 12 bases of the junction unmatched.

Turning to this clonotype: Since a much larger clone is just one base distant, this may be a read error. Here the CDR3 omits its conserved ending phenylalanine or tryptophan, so a read error is the likely source. CDR3 bases: TGCGCCAGCAGCCAAGATAGTGGGGGACAGCAGTTCATC. Protein product: CASSQDSGGQQFI. The chain couples TRBV4-1 to TRBJ2-1, with D perhaps being TRBD1 or TRBD2 (5 bases each). The CDR3 has 13 amino acids. V lost 0 bases and J 11 bases, leaving 11 bases between the germline ends. Germline V lookup: CDR1 MGHRA, CDR2 YSYEKL.

This clonotype showed up just a few times. One end of the junction does not line up with germline, which may come from a read error. This rearrangement joins TRBV11-1 to TRBJ1-1; no definite D call. CDR1 and CDR2 (germline): SGHAT, FQDESV (reference sequence). The CDR3 is made up of 15 amino acids. CDR3 loop: CASSSPNSLNSEAFF. The CDR3 nucleotides are TGTGCCAGCAGCTCGCCCAACAGCCTGAACAGTGAAGCTTTCTTT.

This clonotype was counted a single time. The junction shows a germline mismatch at one end, possibly a read error. This chain uses TRBV4-3 with TRBJ2-3; D is uncertain. Germline lookup yields CDR1 LGHNA and CDR2 YSLEER. The CDR3 consists of 19 residues. The CDR3 region has the DNA TGCGCCAGCAGCAAAGAATCTGCAGGAAGTTCTATGGGCACAGATACGAAGTATTTT. Translated, it gives CASSKESAGSSMGTDTKYF.

This clonotype has just a few counts. This chain uses TRBV10-1 with TRBJ2-7; 14 bases are shared with TRBD2. CDR3 length: 15 residues. V was clipped by 6 bases and J by 3 bases; unmatched bases: 4. Germline V lookup: CDR1 WNHNN, CDR2 SYGVQD (reference sequence). The CDR3 region has the DNA TGCGCCAGCAGGGCCGGGACTAGCGGGGGCTACGAGCAGTACTTC. Its protein is CASRAGTSGGYEQYF.